This T cell receptor beta chain was obtained from a study of T cell responses to AZD1222 COVID-19 vaccine. Across the study: Second-dose recipients at about 4 or about 12 weeks were treated as one pooled group.

With respect to this clone: Its target is not known.

This CDR3 is built from 12 residues. V was clipped by 3 bases and J by 3 bases, with 6 bases between them. Germline V gene sequence: CDR1 MDHEN, CDR2 SYDVKM. Study observations and caveats: Across spike, vaccine-associated CD4 TCRs were found, dominant at 160-218 and 743-854. Recipients of two AZD1222 doses showed rising Spike-specific TCR breadth and depth. Females outnumbered males among donors, who were mostly white British; clonal diversity was possibly underestimated.

The protocol was immunoSEQ multiplex PCR, while the TCRdb copy is restricted to in-frame clones and leaves out a portion. Among about 120,000 clones listed, 93% were seen once. The material sequenced was peripheral blood, taken on day 0 of AZD1222 vaccination. This clonotype was sampled from an adult in good health. The gene calls are TRBV28 and TRBJ2-7; D is unclear. The CDR3 DNA reads TGTGCCAGCAGTTTGAGGAGCTACGAGCAGTACTTC. It encodes CASSLRSYEQYF.